Shown below are 30 T cell receptor beta chains from a single sample sequenced in a study of blood T cell repertoires in COVID-19. The assay was immunoSEQ multiplex PCR, and TCRdb's table has in-frame clones only and misses some. The data contain over 250,000 clones, 70% to 75% of them singletons. Sequenced: peripheral blood. The receptors stem from a woman at least 80 years old with acute or convalescent COVID-19.

The chain recombines TRBV7-9 with TRBJ1-1; 10 bases map to TRBD1. The CDR3 covers 15 residues. CDR1 and CDR2 (germline): SEHNR, FQNEAQ (reference sequence). V was pared by 5 bases and J by 2 bases, with 5 bases of the junction left unmatched. Written as DNA, the CDR3 is TGTGCCAGCAGCATCGGACAGGGGGGAAACACTGAAGCTTTCTTT. Amino acid sequence: CASSIGQGGNTEAFF.

The table lists this clone with a few counts. CDR3 nucleotide sequence: TGTGCCAGCAGCCGTAAGGACAGGGTAGGGGAGCAGTACTTC. As protein: CASSRKDRVGEQYF. The gene calls are TRBV5-4 and TRBJ2-7; 8 bases agree with TRBD1. Germline CDR1 is SGHNT and CDR2 is YYREEE (reference sequence). The CDR3 is 14 amino acids. With V trimmed by 4 bases and J by 7 bases, 10 bases remained unmatched.

On this clone itself: The CDR3 ends on some other residue instead of the conserved phenylalanine or tryptophan, so this is likely a read error. Because the CDR3's place on the DNA is in doubt, the DNA is left out and the CDR3 is given as listed by TCRdb. The gene calls are TRBV7-9 and TRBJ2-7; the listed D gene, TRBD2, was not tested against the DNA. CDR1 is SEHNR, CDR2 FQNEAQ, per germline (reference sequence). The CDR3 sequence runs 12 residues, both termini included. CDR3 sequence reads: CASSREREGLSY.

The V and J genes are TRBV7-9 and TRBJ2-7, with a possible D match to TRBD2 (5 bases). The CDR3 consists of 11 residues. The germline gives CDR1 SEHNR, CDR2 FQNEAQ (reference sequence). V lost 8 bases to trimming and J lost 6 bases, with 11 bases between them. The CDR3: CASLTGSEQYF. CDR3 DNA sequence: TGTGCCAGCCTCACGGGGTCCGAGCAGTACTTC.

The J gene is TRBJ1-5, the V gene TRBV6-5; D may be TRBD1 (6 bases). Germline CDR1 reads MNHEY; CDR2 reads SVGAGI. V lost 6 bases and J lost 3, with 15 bases in between. The CDR3 loop spans 15 amino acids. DNA of the CDR3: TGTGCCAGCAGAGCGTGGACAGCCGACAATCAGCCCCAGCATTTT. As protein: CASRAWTADNQPQHF.

The CDR3 protein is CASSFFARQEKLFF. CDR3 nucleotides: TGTGCCAGCAGCTTCTTTGCCAGACAGGAAAAACTGTTTTTT. The chain employs TRBV11-2 and TRBJ1-4, with a possible D match to TRBD1 (5 bases). This CDR3 has 14 residues. The V end was cut by 3 bases, the J end by 8 bases, with 13 bases between. Per the germline V gene, CDR1 is SGHAT and CDR2 is FQNNGV.

CDR3 coding DNA: TGCGCCAGCAGTAACATGAACACTGAAGCTTTCTTT. This gives the protein CASSNMNTEAFF. J is TRBJ1-1 and V is TRBV10-1; D not certain. The CDR3 contains 12 residues. Trimming removed 5 bases at V and 0 bases at J, with 4 bases between. Germline lookup yields CDR1 WNHNN and CDR2 SYGVQD (reference sequence).

The V gene is TRBV5-6, the J gene TRBJ2-7; TRBD2 is a possible D gene (6 bases). CDR3 length: 14 residues. The V gene's germline CDR1 is SGHDT and CDR2 YYEEEE. V lost 0 bases and J 3 bases, leaving 10 bases between the germline ends. The CDR3 loop is CASSLGGTFYEQYF. The CDR3 bases are TGTGCCAGCAGCTTGGGTGGGACTTTCTACGAGCAGTACTTC.

The V call is TRBV9, the J call TRBJ1-6; possibly TRBD1 for D (6 bases). V lost 4 bases and J 4 bases, leaving 15 bases between the germline ends. CDR3 size: 16 residues. Germline CDR1 SGDLS, CDR2 YYNGEE. CDR3 region: CASSPGAGGYNSPLHF. The CDR3 coding sequence is TGTGCCAGCAGCCCGGGGGCGGGGGGGTATAATTCACCCCTCCACTTT. The variable domain in full, completed from reference TRBV9 and TRBJ1-6, reads DSGVTQTPKHLITATGQRVTLRCSPRSGDLSVYWYQQSLDQGLQFLIQYYNGEERAKGNILERFSAQQFPDLHSELNLSSLELGDSALYFCASSPGAGGYNSPLHFGNGTRLTVT.

The rearrangement uses TRBV18 and TRBJ2-7; unclear D gene. The V and J ends lost 2 bases and 7 bases respectively, with 12 bases between them. The CDR3 extends over 13 amino acids. Germline V gene lookup returns CDR1 KGHSH and CDR2 LQKENI. CDR3 in amino acids: CASSPGANREQYF. CDR3 nucleotide sequence: TGTGCCAGCTCACCAGGAGCCAATCGAGAGCAGTACTTC.

The chain links TRBV30 to TRBJ2-3; TRBD2 aligns across 11 bases. CDR1 and CDR2 from the germline V gene are GTSNPN and SVGIG (reference sequence). V dropped 4 bases and J dropped 1; count of bases not matched to a gene: 7. This CDR3 comprises 16 residues. DNA for the CDR3: TGTGCCTGGAACATAGCGGGAGGGCCGGGCACAGATACGCAGTATTTT. Its protein product is CAWNIAGGPGTDTQYF.

The table lists this clone with a few counts. The V and J genes are TRBV29-1 and TRBJ2-1, with 7 bases that match TRBD1. CDR3 length: 13 residues. Germline-derived CDR1 and CDR2 are SQVTM and ANQGSEA. Unmatched junction bases numbered 6, after V lost 8 bases and J lost 2 bases. The CDR3 DNA is TGCAGCACCCGGACAGGCACCTACAATGAGCAGTTCTTC. Its translation: CSTRTGTYNEQFF.

J is TRBJ2-1 and V is TRBV2; 10 bases agree with TRBD1. V shed 8 bases and J 7 bases; nucleotides not matched to a gene: 2. Germline loops: CDR1 SNHLY, CDR2 FYNNEI. This CDR3 spans 12 amino acids. The chain's CDR3 is CASGTGVNEQFF. For the CDR3, the DNA is TGTGCCAGCGGGACAGGGGTTAATGAGCAGTTCTTC.

About this clone itself: At the DNA level, this CDR3 is encoded by other sequences in the same sample as well. The chain uses TRBV7-2 and TRBJ1-1; 7 nucleotides align to TRBD1. The CDR3 contains 13 residues. With 4 bases clipped from V and 4 bases from J, the junction kept 3 bases outside the gene matches. Germline V lookup: CDR1 SGHTA, CDR2 FQGNSA. CDR3 sequence reads: CASSSQGGTEAFF. The CDR3 nucleotides are TGTGCCAGCAGCTCTCAGGGGGGCACTGAAGCTTTCTTT.

V gene TRBV7-2 combines with J gene TRBJ2-5, with D possibly being TRBD2 (8 bases). With 5 bases removed from V and 5 bases from J, the gap between germline ends came to 15 bases. CDR3 size: 14 residues. Germline V gene sequence: CDR1 SGHTA, CDR2 FQGNSA. CDR3 amino acids: CASSPGGGWETQYF. The DNA of the CDR3 is TGTGCCAGCAGCCCGGGAGGGGGCTGGGAGACCCAGTACTTC.

This chain uses TRBV10-3 with TRBJ1-6; 8 bases match TRBD1. With 6 bases clipped from V and 9 bases from J, the junction kept 4 bases outside the gene matches. Germline CDR1 ENHRY, CDR2 SYGVKD. The CDR3 consists of 13 residues. This chain's CDR3 is CAIRTGAGSPLHF. CDR3 bases: TGTGCCATCAGGACAGGGGCAGGTTCACCCCTCCACTTT.

This CDR3 reads CASSVEGGRFSYEQYF. The CDR3 DNA reads TGTGCCAGCAGTGTAGAGGGCGGACGATTCTCCTACGAGCAGTACTTC. This sequence joins TRBV2 and TRBJ2-7, with D possibly being TRBD2 (5 bases). Germline CDR1 SNHLY, CDR2 FYNNEI. This CDR3 contains 16 residues. V gave up 4 bases and J gave up 0 bases, with 16 bases separating them.

The chain is built from TRBV19 and TRBJ2-3, with 10 nucleotides matching TRBD2. Germline loops: CDR1 LNHDA, CDR2 SQIVND (reference sequence). The length of the CDR3 is 18 residues. V shed 4 bases, J shed 0 bases, and the junction held 10 bases outside the gene matches. The CDR3 loop reads CASSTGVAGGLSTDTQYF. CDR3 nucleotide sequence: TGTGCCAGTAGTACGGGGGTAGCGGGAGGACTTAGCACAGATACGCAGTATTTT.

The chain links TRBV6-5 to TRBJ1-5; D is uncertain. The CDR3 covers 13 residues. The germline gives CDR1 MNHEY, CDR2 SVGAGI. V lost 0 bases to trimming and J lost 8 bases, with 8 bases between them. The CDR3 is CASSYSTAEPQHF. The DNA for the CDR3 is TGTGCCAGCAGTTACTCGACTGCAGAGCCCCAGCATTTT.

The chain uses TRBV29-1 and TRBJ2-1; 8 bases agree with TRBD2. CDR1 is SQVTM, CDR2 ANQGSEA, per germline. The CDR3 loop spans 16 amino acids. Trimming at V came to 4 bases and at J to 7 bases, leaving 15 bases not matched to a gene. In DNA, the CDR3 is TGCAGCGTTGGGGGTGGATGGCGCGGGAGGTGGAATGAGCAGTTCTTC. Its translation: CSVGGGWRGRWNEQFF.

The chain couples TRBV5-1 to TRBJ2-7, with D perhaps TRBD2 (7 bases). The CDR3 consists of 15 residues. The germline gives CDR1 SGHRS, CDR2 YFSETQ. Trimming took 3 bases from V and 6 from J, leaving 19 bases between them. The CDR3 coding sequence is TGCGCCAGCAGCTCGGAGGCTGGGGGGGCAGGCGAGCAGTACTTC. It yields the protein CASSSEAGGAGEQYF. The complete variable domain, with remaining parts taken from reference TRBV5-1 and TRBJ2-7, reads KAGVTQTPRYLIKTRGQQVTLSCSPISGHRSVSWYQQTPGQGLQFLFEYFSETQRNKGNFPGRFSGRQFSNSRSEMNVSTLELGDSALYLCASSSEAGGAGEQYFGPGTRLTVT.

This chain connects TRBV4-1 to TRBJ1-6, with D possibly TRBD1 on 5 matching bases. The CDR3 extends over 17 amino acids. V was pared by 2 bases and J by 10 bases, with 21 bases between. The V gene's germline CDR1 is MGHRA and CDR2 YSYEKL. Written as DNA, the CDR3 is TGCGCCAGCAGCCAATCGGCCGGGGGAGCCTTTGGGTCACCCCTCCACTTT. Protein: CASSQSAGGAFGSPLHF.

J is TRBJ1-5 and V is TRBV30, with TRBD1 matching over 10 bases. The germline V gene encodes CDR1 GTSNPN and CDR2 SVGIG (reference sequence). This CDR3 comprises 15 residues. V lost 3 bases, J lost 7 bases, and 9 bases stayed unmatched. The CDR3 region has the DNA TGTGCCTGGAGCAGAGACAGGGGGCTTCGGCAGCCCCAGCATTTT. As protein: CAWSRDRGLRQPQHF.

The CDR3 spells CASSFRSPRQVIMNTEAFF. The DNA of the CDR3 is TGTGCCAGCAGTTTCAGATCTCCGAGACAGGTGATCATGAACACTGAAGCTTTCTTT. J is TRBJ1-1 and V is TRBV27, with D possibly TRBD1 on 6 matching bases. V was clipped by 3 bases and J by 0 bases, with 23 bases between them. The CDR3 has 19 amino acids. The germline gives CDR1 MNHEY, CDR2 SMNVEV (reference sequence).

This clone was found once. This chain joins TRBV2 and TRBJ1-5, with TRBD1 as a possible D gene (6 bases). The CDR3 consists of 15 residues. Trimming cost V 0 bases and J 8 bases, with 14 bases left between them. Germline-derived CDR1 and CDR2 are SNHLY and FYNNEI. The CDR3 DNA is TGTGCCAGCAGTGAAGCGCGAGGGAGGGGGAAGCCCCAGCATTTT. This encodes CASSEARGRGKPQHF.

Only a few counts were recorded for this clone. The V gene is TRBV3-1 (or the pseudogene TRBV3-2), the J gene TRBJ1-3; the D gene is possibly TRBD1 (5 bases). This CDR3 is 15 amino acids long. Trimming removed 0 bases at V and 5 bases at J, with 11 bases between. From germline, CDR1 is LGHDT and CDR2 YNNKEL (reference sequence). CDR3 sequence reads: CASSQDSQGRNTIYF. In DNA, the CDR3 is TGTGCCAGCAGCCAAGATAGCCAGGGTCGAAACACCATATATTTT.

The rearrangement links TRBV7-6 to TRBJ1-2; TRBD1 aligns across 10 bases. The CDR3 is made up of 16 amino acids. Germline CDR1 and CDR2: SGHVS and FNYEAQ. Losses at the gene ends were 5 bases for V and 4 bases for J; bases not matched to a gene: 10. The CDR3 here is CASSPRGTGVRYGYTF. In DNA form, the CDR3 reads TGTGCCAGCAGCCCAAGGGGGACAGGGGTGCGCTATGGCTACACCTTC. Full variable domain (missing parts from reference TRBV7-6 and TRBJ1-2): GAGVSQSPRYKVTKRGQDVALRCDPISGHVSLYWYRQALGQGPEFLTYFNYEAQQDKSGLPNDRFSAERPEGSISTLTIQRTEQRDSAMYRCASSPRGTGVRYGYTFGSGTRLTVV.

The chain is built from TRBV5-4 and TRBJ2-2, with 10 bases that match TRBD2. The CDR3 runs 16 residues. V shed 4 bases, J shed 8 bases, and the junction held 11 bases outside the gene matches. Looked up from germline, CDR1 is SGHNT and CDR2 is YYREEE (reference sequence). The CDR3: CASSDLAGGPLGELFF. The CDR3 bases are TGTGCCAGCAGCGATTTAGCGGGGGGACCTCTAGGGGAGCTGTTTTTT.

The rearrangement uses TRBV18 and TRBJ1-5; TRBD1 is a possible D gene (6 bases). The V end was cut by 5 bases, the J end by 5 bases, with 13 bases between. The CDR3 totals 14 residues. The germline gives CDR1 KGHSH, CDR2 LQKENI. The CDR3 DNA reads as TGTGCCAGCTCAGCAGACAGGCAGGATCAGCCCCAGCATTTT. This encodes CASSADRQDQPQHF.

This chain connects TRBV27 to TRBJ2-1; possible D gene TRBD2, 6 bases. There are 16 residues in the CDR3. Germline CDR1 is MNHEY and CDR2 is SMNVEV (reference sequence). V lost 5 bases, J lost 10 bases, and 24 bases lay in between. The CDR3 coding sequence is TGTGCCAGCAGTCCTCCGGGACTTCGGTCGGGCAGGGAGCAGTTCTTC. It specifies CASSPPGLRSGREQFF.